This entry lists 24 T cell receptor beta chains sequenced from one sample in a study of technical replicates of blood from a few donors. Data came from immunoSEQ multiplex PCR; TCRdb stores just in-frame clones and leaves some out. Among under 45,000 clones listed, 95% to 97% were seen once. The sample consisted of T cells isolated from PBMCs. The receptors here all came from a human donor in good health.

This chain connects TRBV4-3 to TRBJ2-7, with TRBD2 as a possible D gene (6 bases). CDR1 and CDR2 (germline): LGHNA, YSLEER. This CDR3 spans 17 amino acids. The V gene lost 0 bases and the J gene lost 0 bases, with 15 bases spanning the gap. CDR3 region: CASSQDLEGFSSYEQYF. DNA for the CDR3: TGCGCCAGCAGCCAAGATTTGGAGGGGTTTAGCTCCTACGAGCAGTACTTC.

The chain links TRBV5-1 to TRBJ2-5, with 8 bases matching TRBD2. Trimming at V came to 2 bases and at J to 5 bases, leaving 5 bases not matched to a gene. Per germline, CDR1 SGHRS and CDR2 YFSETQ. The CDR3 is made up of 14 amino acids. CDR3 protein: CASSFAGGLETQYF. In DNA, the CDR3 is TGCGCCAGCAGCTTTGCGGGAGGCTTGGAGACCCAGTACTTC. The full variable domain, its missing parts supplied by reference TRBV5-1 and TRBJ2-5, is KAGVTQTPRYLIKTRGQQVTLSCSPISGHRSVSWYQQTPGQGLQFLFEYFSETQRNKGNFPGRFSGRQFSNSRSEMNVSTLELGDSALYLCASSFAGGLETQYFGPGTRLLVL.

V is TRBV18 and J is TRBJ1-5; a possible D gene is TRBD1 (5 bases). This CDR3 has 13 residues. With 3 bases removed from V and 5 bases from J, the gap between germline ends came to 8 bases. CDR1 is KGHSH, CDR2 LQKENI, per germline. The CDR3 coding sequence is TGTGCCAGCTCACCGGGGCCGTATCAGCCCCAGCATTTT. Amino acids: CASSPGPYQPQHF. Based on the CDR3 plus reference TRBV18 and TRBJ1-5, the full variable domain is NAGVMQNPRHLVRRRGQEARLRCSPMKGHSHVYWYRQLPEEGLKFMVYLQKENIIDESGMPKERFSAEFPKEGPSILRIQQVVRGDSAAYFCASSPGPYQPQHFGDGTRLSIL.

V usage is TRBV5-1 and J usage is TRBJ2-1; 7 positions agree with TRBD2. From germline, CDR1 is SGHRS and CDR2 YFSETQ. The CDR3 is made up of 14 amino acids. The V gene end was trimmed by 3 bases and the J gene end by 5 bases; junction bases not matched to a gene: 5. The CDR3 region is CASSSGTNHNEQFF. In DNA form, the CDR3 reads TGCGCCAGCAGCTCCGGGACTAACCACAATGAGCAGTTCTTC.

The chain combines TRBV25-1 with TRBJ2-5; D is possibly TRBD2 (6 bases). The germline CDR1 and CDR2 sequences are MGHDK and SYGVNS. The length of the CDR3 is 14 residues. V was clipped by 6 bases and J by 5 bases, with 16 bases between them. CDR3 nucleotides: TGTGCCAGCAGCCCTGGGGGGTACTCGGAGACCCAGTACTTC. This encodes CASSPGGYSETQYF.

The chain's CDR3 is CATSRDWGGGEQYF. The CDR3 nucleotides read TGTGCCACCAGCAGAGATTGGGGAGGGGGAGAGCAGTACTTC. This chain links TRBV15 with TRBJ2-7; D is perhaps TRBD2 (7 bases). Trimming removed 0 bases from V and 7 bases from J, with 13 bases in between. Germline V gene sequence: CDR1 LNHNV, CDR2 YYDKDF (reference sequence). The CDR3 extends over 14 amino acids.

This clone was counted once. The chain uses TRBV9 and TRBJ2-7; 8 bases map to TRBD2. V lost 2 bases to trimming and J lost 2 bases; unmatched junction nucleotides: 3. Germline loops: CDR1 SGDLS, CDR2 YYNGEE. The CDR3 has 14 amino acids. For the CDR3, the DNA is TGTGCCAGCAGCGTTGATAGCGGGACCTACGAGCAGTACTTC. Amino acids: CASSVDSGTYEQYF. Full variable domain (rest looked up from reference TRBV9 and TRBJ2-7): DSGVTQTPKHLITATGQRVTLRCSPRSGDLSVYWYQQSLDQGLQFLIQYYNGEERAKGNILERFSAQQFPDLHSELNLSSLELGDSALYFCASSVDSGTYEQYFGPGTRLTVT.

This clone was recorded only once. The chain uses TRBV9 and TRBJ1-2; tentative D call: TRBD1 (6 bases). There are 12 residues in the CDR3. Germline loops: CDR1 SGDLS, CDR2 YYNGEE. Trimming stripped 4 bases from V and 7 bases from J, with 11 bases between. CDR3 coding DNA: TGTGCCAGCAGCCCGACAGGTGCTGGCTACACCTTC. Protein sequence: CASSPTGAGYTF.

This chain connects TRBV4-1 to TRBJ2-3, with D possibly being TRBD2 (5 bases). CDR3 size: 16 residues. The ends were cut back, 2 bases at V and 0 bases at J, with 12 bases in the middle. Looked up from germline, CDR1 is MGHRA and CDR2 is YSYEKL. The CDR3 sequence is CASSQTSGTSTDTQYF. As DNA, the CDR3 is TGCGCCAGCAGCCAAACTAGTGGTACTAGCACAGATACGCAGTATTTT.

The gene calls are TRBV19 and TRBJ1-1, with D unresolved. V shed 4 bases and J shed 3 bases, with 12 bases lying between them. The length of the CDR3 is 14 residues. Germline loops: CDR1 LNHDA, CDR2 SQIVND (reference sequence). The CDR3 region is CASSSTSLHTEAFF. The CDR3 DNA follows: TGTGCCAGTAGTAGTACATCCTTGCACACTGAAGCTTTCTTT.

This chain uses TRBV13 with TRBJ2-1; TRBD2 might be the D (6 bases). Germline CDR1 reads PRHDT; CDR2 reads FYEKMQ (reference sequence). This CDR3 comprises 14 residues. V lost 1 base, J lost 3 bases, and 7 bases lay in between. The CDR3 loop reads CASSLAGVYNEQFF. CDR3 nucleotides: TGTGCCAGCAGCTTAGCGGGAGTCTACAATGAGCAGTTCTTC. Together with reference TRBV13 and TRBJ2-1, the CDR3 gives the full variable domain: AAGVIQSPRHLIKEKRETATLKCYPIPRHDTVYWYQQGPGQDPQFLISFYEKMQSDKGSIPDRFSAQQFSDYHSELNMSSLELGDSALYFCASSLAGVYNEQFFGPGTRLTVL.

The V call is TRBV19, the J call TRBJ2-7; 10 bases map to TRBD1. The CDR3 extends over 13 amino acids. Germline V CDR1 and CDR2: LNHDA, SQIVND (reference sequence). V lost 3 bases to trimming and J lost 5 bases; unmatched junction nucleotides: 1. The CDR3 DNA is TGTGCCAGTAGTATCGGACAGGGGGACGAGCAGTACTTC. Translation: CASSIGQGDEQYF.

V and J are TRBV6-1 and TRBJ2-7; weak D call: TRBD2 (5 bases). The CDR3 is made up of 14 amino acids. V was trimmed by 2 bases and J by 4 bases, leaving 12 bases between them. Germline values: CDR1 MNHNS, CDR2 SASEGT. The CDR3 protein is CASSELPSRYEQYF. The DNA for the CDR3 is TGTGCCAGCAGTGAATTACCTAGCAGGTACGAGCAGTACTTC.

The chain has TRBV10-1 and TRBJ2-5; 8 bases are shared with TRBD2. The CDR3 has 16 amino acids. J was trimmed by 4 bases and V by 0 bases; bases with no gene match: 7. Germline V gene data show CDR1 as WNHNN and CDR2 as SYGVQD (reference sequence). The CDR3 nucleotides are TGCGCCAGCAGTGAGTCGAGGGCGGGAGGTCGAGAGACCCAGTACTTC. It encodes CASSESRAGGRETQYF.

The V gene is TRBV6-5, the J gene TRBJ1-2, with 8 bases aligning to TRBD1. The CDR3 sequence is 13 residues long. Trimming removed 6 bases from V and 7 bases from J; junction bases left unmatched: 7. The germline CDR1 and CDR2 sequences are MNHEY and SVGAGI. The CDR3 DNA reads TGTGCCAGCAGAAAACCAGGGGGCAGTGGCTACACCTTC. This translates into CASRKPGGSGYTF.

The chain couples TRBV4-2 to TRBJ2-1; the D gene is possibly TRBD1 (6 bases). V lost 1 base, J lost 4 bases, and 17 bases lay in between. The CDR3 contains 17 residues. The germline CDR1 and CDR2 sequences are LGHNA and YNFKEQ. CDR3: CASSQVQGRASYNEQFF. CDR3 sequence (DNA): TGTGCCAGCAGCCAAGTGCAGGGGCGAGCGAGTTACAATGAGCAGTTCTTC.

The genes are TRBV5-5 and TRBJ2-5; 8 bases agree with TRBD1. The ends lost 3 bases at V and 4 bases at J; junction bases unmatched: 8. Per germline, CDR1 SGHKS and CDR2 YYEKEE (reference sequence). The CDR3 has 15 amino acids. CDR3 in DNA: TGTGCCAGCAGCTCAATAAAACAGGGGGGAGAGACCCAGTACTTC. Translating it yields CASSSIKQGGETQYF.

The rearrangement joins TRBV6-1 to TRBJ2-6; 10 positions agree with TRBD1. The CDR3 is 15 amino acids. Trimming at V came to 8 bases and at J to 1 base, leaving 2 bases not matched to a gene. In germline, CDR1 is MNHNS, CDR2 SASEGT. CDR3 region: CASRTGGSGANVLTF. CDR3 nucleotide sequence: TGTGCCAGCCGGACAGGGGGATCTGGGGCCAACGTCCTGACTTTC.

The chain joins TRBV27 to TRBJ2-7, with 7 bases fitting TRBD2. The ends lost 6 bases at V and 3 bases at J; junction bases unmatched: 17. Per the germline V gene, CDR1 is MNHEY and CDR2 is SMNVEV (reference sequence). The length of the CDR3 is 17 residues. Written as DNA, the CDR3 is TGTGCCAGCAGCCGCGCCGGACTAGAAGGTGGCATCTACGAGCAGTACTTC. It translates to CASSRAGLEGGIYEQYF.

The DNA of the CDR3 is TGTGCCAGCAGCCCCCGACTAGCGGGAGTTTTGTTTGAGACCCAGTACTTC. As protein: CASSPRLAGVLFETQYF. The V gene is TRBV14, the J gene TRBJ2-5, with TRBD2 matching 12 bases. Unmatched junction bases numbered 11, after V lost 4 bases and J lost 5 bases. Germline V gene lookup returns CDR1 SGHDN and CDR2 FVKESK. The CDR3 consists of 17 residues. Together with reference TRBV14 and TRBJ2-5, the CDR3 gives the full variable domain: EAGVTQFPSHSVIEKGQTVTLRCDPISGHDNLYWYRRVMGKEIKFLLHFVKESKQDESGMPNNRFLAERTGGTYSTLKVQPAELEDSGVYFCASSPRLAGVLFETQYFGPGTRLLVL.

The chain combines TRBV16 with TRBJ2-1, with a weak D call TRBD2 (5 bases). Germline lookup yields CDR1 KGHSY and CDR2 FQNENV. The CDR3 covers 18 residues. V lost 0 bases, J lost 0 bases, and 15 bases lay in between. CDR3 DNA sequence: TGTGCCAGCAGCCAATCCGCGGGTTTTCGCGGCTCCTACAATGAGCAGTTCTTC. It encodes CASSQSAGFRGSYNEQFF.

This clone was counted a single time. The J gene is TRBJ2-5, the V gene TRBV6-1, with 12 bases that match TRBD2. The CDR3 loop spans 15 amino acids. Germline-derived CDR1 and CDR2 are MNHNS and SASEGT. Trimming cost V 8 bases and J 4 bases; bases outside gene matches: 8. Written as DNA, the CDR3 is TGTGCCAGCGTCCCTAGCGGGAGGGCCGCAGAGACCCAGTACTTC. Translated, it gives CASVPSGRAAETQYF.

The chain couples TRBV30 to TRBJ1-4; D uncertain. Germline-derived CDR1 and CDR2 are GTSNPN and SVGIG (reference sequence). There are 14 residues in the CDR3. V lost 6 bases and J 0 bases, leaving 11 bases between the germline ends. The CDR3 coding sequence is TGTGCCTGTGCTCAGGCTGCAACTAATGAAAAACTGTTTTTT. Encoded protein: CACAQAATNEKLFF.

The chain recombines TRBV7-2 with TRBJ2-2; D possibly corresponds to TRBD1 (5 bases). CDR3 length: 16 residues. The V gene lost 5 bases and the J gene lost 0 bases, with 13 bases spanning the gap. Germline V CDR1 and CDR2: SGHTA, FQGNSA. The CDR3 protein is CASSIPRDSNTGELFF. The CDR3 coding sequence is TGTGCCAGCAGCATCCCCAGGGATTCGAACACCGGGGAGCTGTTTTTT.